This record covers a single T cell receptor (beta chain). Its specificity is not known. Sequencing used immunoSEQ multiplex PCR; TCRdb keeps in-frame clones, though not all of them. The sample lists fewer than 65,000 clones, around 80% occurring once. This sample is part of a study of PD-L1 blockade in urothelial cancer. Time point given: pretreatment peripheral blood. General study results and limits: Clonality of blood TCR below the median before treatment predicted better survival.

With 7 bases clipped from V and 2 bases from J, the junction kept 2 bases outside the gene matches. Germline V gene lookup returns CDR1 MDHEN and CDR2 SYDVKM. CDR3 size: 13 residues. This clonotype originated in a man aged 65 to 85 with urothelial cancer. Sequences were derived from PBMCs, sampled around atezolizumab (anti-PD-L1) treatment. The chain is built from TRBV28 and TRBJ1-5; 7 nucleotides align to TRBD1. The CDR3 sequence is CASNTGGNQPQHF. Here the CDR3 DNA reads TGTGCCAGCAACACAGGGGGCAATCAGCCCCAGCATTTT.